This T cell receptor beta chain originates from a study of blood T cell repertoires in COVID-19. Study-wide context: The samples span acute and convalescent COVID-19 from the United States, Italy and Spain.

This clone was picked up a small number of times. Per the original data handling: Reference gene primer amplification in the assay estimated nucleated cell counts. Only in-frame clones appear in the TCRdb table, and some are missing; sequencing was by immunoSEQ multiplex PCR. V and J calls and clone size come straight from that table; D and trimming were deduced from the DNA. This sample has some 340,000 clones, with 90% to 95% found just once. Individuals drawn from some 25 US areas were roughly 18 to 95 years old. Cohorts were determined from participant-reported clinical history. Trimming at V came to 3 bases and at J to 3 bases, leaving 8 bases not matched to a gene. Per germline, CDR1 MGHRA and CDR2 YSYEKL. This CDR3 has 16 amino acids.

The V gene is TRBV4-1, the J gene TRBJ1-2; the match to TRBD1 covers 9 bases. The clonotype was recovered from a woman aged 30 to 39 who had been exposed to COVID-19. The source material was PBMCs or T cells enriched from blood (not recorded which). DNA of the CDR3: TGCGCCAGCAGCCACGATTGGACAGGGGACTACTATGGCTACACCTTC. Translating gives CASSHDWTGDYYGYTF.